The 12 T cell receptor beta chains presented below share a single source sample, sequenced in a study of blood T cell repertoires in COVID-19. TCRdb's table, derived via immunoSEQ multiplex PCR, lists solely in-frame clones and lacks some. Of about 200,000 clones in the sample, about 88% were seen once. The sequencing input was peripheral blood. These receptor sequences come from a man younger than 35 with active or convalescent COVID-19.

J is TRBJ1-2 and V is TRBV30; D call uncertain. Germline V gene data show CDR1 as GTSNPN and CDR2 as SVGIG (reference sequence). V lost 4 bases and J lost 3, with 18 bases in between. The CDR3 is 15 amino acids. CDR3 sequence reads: CAWIRFGFGDYGYTF. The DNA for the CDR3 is TGTGCCTGGATAAGATTTGGTTTTGGAGACTATGGCTACACCTTC.

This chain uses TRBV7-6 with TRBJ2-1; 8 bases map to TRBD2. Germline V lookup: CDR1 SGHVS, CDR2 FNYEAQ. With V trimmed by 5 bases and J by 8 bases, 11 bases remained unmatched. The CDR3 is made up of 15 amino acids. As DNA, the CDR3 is TGTGCCAGCAGCGGACGGGGGGGCCTCCGGGATGAGCAGTTCTTC. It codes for CASSGRGGLRDEQFF.

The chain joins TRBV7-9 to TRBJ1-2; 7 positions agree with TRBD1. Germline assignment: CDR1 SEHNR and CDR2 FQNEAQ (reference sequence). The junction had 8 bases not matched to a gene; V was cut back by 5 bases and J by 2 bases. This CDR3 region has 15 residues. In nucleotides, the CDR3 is TGTGCCAGCAGCCCCAGGGACAGACAAAACTATGGCTACACCTTC. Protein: CASSPRDRQNYGYTF.

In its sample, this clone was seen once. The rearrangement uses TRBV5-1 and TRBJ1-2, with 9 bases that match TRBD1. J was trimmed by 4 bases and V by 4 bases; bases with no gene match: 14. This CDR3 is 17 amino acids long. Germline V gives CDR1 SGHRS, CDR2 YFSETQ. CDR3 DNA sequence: TGCGCCAGCAGCCCCGGCCCCCAGGGACAGGGAAGCTATGGCTACACCTTC. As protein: CASSPGPQGQGSYGYTF.

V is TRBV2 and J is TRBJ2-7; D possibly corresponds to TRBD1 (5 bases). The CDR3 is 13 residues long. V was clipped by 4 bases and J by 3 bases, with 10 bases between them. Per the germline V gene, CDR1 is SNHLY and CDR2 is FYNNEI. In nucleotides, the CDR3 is TGTGCCAGCAGTGCAGGACAAATCTACGAGCAGTACTTC. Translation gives CASSAGQIYEQYF.

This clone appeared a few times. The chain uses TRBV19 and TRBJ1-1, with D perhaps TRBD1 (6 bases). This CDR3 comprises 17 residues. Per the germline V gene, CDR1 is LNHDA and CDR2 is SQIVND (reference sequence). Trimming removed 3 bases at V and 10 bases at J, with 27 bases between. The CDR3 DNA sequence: TGTGCCAGTAGTATCGCCGTCGCCAGGGGCAGGTCGTTAGGAGCTTTCTTT. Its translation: CASSIAVARGRSLGAFF. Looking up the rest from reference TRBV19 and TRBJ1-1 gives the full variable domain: DGGITQSPKYLFRKEGQNVTLSCEQNLNHDAMYWYRQDPGQGLRLIYYSQIVNDFQKGDIAEGYSVSREKKESFPLTVTSAQKNPTAFYLCASSIAVARGRSLGAFFGQGTRLTVV.

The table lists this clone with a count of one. CDR3 in amino acids: CAWSATLLQGLFF. CDR3 nucleotides: TGTGCCTGGAGTGCGACATTGTTGCAGGGCCTGTTTTTT. The rearrangement links TRBV30 to TRBJ1-4, with a weak D call TRBD1 (5 bases). Germline loops: CDR1 GTSNPN, CDR2 SVGIG (reference sequence). Trimming removed 1 base at V and 14 bases at J, with 17 bases between. The CDR3 length is 13 residues.

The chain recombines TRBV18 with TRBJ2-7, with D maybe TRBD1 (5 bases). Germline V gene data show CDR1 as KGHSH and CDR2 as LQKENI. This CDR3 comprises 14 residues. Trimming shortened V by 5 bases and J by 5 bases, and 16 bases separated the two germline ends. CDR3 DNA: TGTGCCAGCTCATCCCAGGGTACCCCCGACGAGCAGTACTTC. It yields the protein CASSSQGTPDEQYF.

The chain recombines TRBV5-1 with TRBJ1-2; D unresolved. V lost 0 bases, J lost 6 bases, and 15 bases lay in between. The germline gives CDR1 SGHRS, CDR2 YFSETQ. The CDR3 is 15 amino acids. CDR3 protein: CASSLGGSDLNGYTF. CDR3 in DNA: TGCGCCAGCAGCTTGGGAGGGTCGGACCTCAATGGCTACACCTTC.

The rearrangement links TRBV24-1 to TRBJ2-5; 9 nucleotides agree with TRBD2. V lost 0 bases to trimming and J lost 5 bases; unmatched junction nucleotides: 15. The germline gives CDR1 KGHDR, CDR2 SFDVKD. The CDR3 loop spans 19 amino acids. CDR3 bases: TGTGCCACCAGTGATTTGGTGTGGCGGGAGGGCCGTTTATTGGAGACCCAGTACTTC. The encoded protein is CATSDLVWREGRLLETQYF.

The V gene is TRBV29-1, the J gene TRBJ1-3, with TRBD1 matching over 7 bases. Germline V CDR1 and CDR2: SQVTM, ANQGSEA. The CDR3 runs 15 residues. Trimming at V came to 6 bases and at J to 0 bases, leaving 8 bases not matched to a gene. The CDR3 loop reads CSVAQGKSSGNTIYF. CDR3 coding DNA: TGCAGCGTCGCACAGGGGAAAAGCTCTGGAAACACCATATATTTT.

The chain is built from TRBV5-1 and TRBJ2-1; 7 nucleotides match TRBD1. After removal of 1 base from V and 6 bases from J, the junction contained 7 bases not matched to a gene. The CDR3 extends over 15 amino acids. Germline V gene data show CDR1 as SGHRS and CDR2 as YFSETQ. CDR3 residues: CASSLWGQTANEQFF. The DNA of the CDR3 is TGCGCCAGCAGCTTGTGGGGACAGACGGCCAATGAGCAGTTCTTC.